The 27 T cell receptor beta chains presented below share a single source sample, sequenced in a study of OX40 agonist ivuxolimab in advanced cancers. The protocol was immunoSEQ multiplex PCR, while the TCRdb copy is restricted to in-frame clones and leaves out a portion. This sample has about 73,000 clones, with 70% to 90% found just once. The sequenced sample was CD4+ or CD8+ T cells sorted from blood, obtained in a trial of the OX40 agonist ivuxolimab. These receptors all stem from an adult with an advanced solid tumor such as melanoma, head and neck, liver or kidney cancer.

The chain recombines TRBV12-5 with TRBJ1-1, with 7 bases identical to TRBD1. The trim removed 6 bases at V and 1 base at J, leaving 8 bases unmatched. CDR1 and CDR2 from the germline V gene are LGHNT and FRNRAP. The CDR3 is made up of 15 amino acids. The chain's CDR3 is CASGPPRGTNTEAFF. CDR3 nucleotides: TGTGCTAGTGGCCCCCCCAGGGGGACGAACACTGAAGCTTTCTTT.

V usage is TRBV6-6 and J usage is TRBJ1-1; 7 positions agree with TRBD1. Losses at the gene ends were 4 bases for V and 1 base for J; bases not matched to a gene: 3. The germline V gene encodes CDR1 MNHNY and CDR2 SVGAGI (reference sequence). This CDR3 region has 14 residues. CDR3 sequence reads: CASSFGTANTEAFF. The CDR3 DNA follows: TGTGCCAGCAGTTTCGGGACAGCGAACACTGAAGCTTTCTTT.

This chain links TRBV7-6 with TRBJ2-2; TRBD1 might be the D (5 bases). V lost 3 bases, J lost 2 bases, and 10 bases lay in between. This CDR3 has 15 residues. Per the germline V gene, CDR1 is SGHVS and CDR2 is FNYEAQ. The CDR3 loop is CASSLFDSNTGELFF. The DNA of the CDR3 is TGTGCCAGCAGCTTGTTTGACAGTAACACCGGGGAGCTGTTTTTT.

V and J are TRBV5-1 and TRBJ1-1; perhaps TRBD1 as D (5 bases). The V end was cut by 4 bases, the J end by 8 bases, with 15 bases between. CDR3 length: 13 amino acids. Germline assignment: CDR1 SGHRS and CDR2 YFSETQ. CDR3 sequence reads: CASSPSMDKEAFF. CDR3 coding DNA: TGCGCCAGCAGCCCCAGCATGGACAAAGAAGCTTTCTTT.

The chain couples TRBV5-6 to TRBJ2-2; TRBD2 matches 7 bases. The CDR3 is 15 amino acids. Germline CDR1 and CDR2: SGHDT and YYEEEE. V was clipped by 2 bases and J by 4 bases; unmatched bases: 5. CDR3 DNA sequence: TGTGCCAGCAGCTTCGCGGGAGCGGGCACCGGGGAGCTGTTTTTT. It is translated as CASSFAGAGTGELFF.

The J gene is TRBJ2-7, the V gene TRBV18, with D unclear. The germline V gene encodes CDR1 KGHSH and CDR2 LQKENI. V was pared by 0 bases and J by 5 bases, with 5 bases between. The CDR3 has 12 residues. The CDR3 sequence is CASSPPGNEQYF. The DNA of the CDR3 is TGTGCCAGCTCACCACCAGGGAACGAGCAGTACTTC.

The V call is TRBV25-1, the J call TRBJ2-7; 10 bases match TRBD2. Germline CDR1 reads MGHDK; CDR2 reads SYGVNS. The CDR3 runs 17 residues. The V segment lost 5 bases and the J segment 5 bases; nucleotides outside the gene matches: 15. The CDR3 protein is CASSPVGLAPRRNEQYF. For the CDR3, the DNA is TGTGCCAGCAGTCCCGTGGGACTAGCGCCCCGCCGCAACGAGCAGTACTTC.

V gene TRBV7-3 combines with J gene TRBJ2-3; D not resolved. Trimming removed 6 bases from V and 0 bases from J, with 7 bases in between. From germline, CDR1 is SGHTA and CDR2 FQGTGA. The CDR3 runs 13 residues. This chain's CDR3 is CASRLTSTDTQYF. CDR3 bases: TGTGCCAGCAGGCTAACTAGCACAGATACGCAGTATTTT.

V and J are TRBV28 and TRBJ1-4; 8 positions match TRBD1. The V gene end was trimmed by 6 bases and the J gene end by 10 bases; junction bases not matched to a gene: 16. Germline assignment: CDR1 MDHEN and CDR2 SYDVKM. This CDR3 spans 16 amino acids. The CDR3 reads CASSPAGGQVTRKLFF. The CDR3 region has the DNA TGTGCCAGCAGCCCCGCGGGGGGACAGGTAACGCGAAAACTGTTTTTT.

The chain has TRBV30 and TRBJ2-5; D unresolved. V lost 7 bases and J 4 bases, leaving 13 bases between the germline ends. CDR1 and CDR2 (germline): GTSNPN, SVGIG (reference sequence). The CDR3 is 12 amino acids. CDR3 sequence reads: CASGEYSETQYF. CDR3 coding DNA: TGTGCCTCCGGAGAGTATTCAGAGACCCAGTACTTC.

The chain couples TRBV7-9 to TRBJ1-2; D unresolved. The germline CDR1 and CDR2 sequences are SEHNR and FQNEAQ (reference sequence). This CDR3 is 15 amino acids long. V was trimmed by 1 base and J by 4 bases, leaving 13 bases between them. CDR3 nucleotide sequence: TGTGCCAGCAGCTTAGGGGTCACGCCGGCCTATGGCTACACCTTC. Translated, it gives CASSLGVTPAYGYTF.

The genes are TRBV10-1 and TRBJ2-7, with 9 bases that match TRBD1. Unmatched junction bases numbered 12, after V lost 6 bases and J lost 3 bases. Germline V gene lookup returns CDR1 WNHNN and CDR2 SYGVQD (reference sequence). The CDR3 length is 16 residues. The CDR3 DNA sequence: TGCGCCAGCAGAGAGGGGGACAGGGTGGTGTACTACGAGCAGTACTTC. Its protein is CASREGDRVVYYEQYF.

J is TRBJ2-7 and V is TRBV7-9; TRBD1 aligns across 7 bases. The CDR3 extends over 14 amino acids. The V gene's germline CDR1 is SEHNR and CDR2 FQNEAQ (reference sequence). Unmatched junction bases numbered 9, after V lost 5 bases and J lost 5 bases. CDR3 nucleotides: TGTGCCAGCAGCAGGGACAGCCCAGGGGACGAGCAGTACTTC. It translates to CASSRDSPGDEQYF.

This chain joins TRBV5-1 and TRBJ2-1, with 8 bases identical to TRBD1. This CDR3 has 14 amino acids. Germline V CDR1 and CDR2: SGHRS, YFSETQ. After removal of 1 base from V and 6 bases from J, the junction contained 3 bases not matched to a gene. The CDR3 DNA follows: TGCGCCAGCAGCTTGCAACAGGGGGGCAATGAGCAGTTCTTC. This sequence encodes CASSLQQGGNEQFF.

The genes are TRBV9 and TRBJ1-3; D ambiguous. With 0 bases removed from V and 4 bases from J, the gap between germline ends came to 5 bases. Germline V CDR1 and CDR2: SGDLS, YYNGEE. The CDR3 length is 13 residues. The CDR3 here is CASSVVEGNTIYF. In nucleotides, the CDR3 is TGTGCCAGCAGCGTAGTCGAGGGAAACACCATATATTTT.

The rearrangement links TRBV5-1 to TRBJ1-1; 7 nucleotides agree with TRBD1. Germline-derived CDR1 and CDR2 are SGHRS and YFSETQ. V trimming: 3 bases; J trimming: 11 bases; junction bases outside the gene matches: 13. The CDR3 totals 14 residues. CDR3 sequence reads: CASSSEGAGNAAFF. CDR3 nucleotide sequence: TGCGCCAGCAGCTCAGAGGGGGCCGGGAACGCGGCTTTCTTT.

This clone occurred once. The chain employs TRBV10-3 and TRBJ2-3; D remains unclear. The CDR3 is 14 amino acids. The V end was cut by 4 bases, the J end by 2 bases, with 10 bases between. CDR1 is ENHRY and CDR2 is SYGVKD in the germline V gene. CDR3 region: CAISGSDLTDTQYF. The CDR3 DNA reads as TGTGCCATCAGTGGGTCGGACCTCACAGATACGCAGTATTTT.

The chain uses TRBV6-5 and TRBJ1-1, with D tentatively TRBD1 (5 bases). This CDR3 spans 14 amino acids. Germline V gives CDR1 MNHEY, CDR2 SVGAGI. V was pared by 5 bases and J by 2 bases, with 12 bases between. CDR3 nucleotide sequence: TGTGCCAGCAGTCCCCGAAGGGGAAACACTGAAGCTTTCTTT. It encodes CASSPRRGNTEAFF.

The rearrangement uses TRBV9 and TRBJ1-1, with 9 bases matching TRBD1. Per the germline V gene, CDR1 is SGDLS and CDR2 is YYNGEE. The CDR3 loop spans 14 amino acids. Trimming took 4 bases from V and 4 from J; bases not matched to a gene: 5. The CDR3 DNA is TGTGCCAGCAGCACAGACAGGGGGTTCACTGAAGCTTTCTTT. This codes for CASSTDRGFTEAFF. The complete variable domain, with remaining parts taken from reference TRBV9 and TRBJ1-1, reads DSGVTQTPKHLITATGQRVTLRCSPRSGDLSVYWYQQSLDQGLQFLIQYYNGEERAKGNILERFSAQQFPDLHSELNLSSLELGDSALYFCASSTDRGFTEAFFGQGTRLTVV.

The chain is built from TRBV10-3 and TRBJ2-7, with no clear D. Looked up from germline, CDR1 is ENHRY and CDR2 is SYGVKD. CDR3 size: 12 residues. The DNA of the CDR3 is TGTGCCATCAGTGAGGCTTTGGGTCCCTTATTCGTC. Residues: CAISEALGPLFV.

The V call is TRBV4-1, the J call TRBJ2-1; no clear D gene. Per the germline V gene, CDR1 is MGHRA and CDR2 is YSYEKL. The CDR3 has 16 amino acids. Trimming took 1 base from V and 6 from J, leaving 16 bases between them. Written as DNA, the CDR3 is TGCGCCAGCAGCCAAGTGCCAGGTGGGGTCTTCAATGAGCAGTTCTTC. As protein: CASSQVPGGVFNEQFF.

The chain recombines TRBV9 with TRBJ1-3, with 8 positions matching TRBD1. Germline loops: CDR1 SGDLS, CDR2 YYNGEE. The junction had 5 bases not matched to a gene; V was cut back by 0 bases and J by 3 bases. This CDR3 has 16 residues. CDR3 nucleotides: TGTGCCAGCAGCGTAGAAGGCAGGGGGCTTGGAAACACCATATATTTT. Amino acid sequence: CASSVEGRGLGNTIYF.

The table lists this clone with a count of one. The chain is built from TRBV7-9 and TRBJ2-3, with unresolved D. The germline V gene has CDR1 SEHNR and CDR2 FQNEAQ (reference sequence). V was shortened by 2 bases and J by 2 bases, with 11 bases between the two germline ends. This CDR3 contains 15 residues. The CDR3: CASSLRPMDTDTQYF. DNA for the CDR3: TGTGCCAGCAGCTTACGACCGATGGACACAGATACGCAGTATTTT.

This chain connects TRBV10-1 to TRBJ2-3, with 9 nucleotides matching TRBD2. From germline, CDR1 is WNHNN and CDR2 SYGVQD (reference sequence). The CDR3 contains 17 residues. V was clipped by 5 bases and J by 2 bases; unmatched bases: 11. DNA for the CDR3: TGCGCCAGCAGTAGGGGGCCGACTAGCGGAGCCACAGATACGCAGTATTTT. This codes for CASSRGPTSGATDTQYF.

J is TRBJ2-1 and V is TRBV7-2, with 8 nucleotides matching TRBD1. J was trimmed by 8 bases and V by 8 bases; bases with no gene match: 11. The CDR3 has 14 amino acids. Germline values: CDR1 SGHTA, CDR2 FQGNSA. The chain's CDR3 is CASGYRDRFHEQFF. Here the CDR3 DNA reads TGTGCCAGCGGGTACCGGGACAGGTTCCATGAGCAGTTCTTC.

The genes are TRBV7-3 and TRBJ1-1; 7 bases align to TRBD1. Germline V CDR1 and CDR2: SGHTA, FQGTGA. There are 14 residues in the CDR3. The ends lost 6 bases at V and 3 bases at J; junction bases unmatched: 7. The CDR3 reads CASSLTGTDTEAFF. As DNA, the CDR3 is TGTGCCAGCAGTCTGACAGGGACGGACACTGAAGCTTTCTTT.

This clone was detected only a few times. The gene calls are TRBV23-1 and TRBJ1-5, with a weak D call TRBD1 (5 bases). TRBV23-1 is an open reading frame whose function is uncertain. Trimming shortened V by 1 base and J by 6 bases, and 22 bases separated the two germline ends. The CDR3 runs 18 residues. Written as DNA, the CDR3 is TGCGCCAGCAGTCAATGTGTGGGGGAAGGGGCTGGTCGTCAGCCCCAGCATTTT. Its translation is CASSQCVGEGAGRQPQHF.